This TCR beta chain was identified in a study of OX40 agonist ivuxolimab in advanced cancers. Study context: Administration of intravenous ivuxolimab to patients occurred every 2 weeks at 0.01 to 10 mg/kg.

The method was immunoSEQ multiplex PCR; TCRdb's version includes in-frame clones alone and lacks a portion of them. The data contain some 44,000 clones, roughly four fifths of them singletons. Study-level findings and limits: The antigens recognized by the expanded peripheral T cells, that is their antigen specificity, were not determined.

With respect to this clone: Antigen unknown.

The germline V gene has CDR1 SGHNT and CDR2 YYREEE (reference sequence). After removal of 0 bases from V and 6 bases from J, the junction contained 7 bases not matched to a gene. The CDR3 totals 16 residues. The TCR was taken from an adult with an advanced solid tumor such as melanoma, head and neck, liver or kidney cancer. The source material was CD4+ or CD8+ T cells sorted from blood, sampled in a trial of the OX40 agonist ivuxolimab. The chain combines TRBV5-4 with TRBJ2-1, with TRBD2 identical over 9 bases. The CDR3 loop reads CASSLAGLAGTNEQFF. The CDR3 DNA is TGTGCCAGCAGCTTGGCCGGTCTAGCGGGGACCAATGAGCAGTTCTTC.